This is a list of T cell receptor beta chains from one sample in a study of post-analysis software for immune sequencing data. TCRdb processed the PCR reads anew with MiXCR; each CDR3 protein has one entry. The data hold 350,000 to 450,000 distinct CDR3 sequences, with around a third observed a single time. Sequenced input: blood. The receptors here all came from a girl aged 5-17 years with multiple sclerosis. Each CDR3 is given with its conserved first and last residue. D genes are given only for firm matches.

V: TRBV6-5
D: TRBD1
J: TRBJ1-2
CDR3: CASSYGDRRYGYTF

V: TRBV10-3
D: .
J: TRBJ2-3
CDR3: CAIGSRDTDTQYF

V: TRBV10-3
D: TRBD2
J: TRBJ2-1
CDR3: CAILAGGLNEQFF

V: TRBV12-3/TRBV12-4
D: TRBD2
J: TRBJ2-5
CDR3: CASTLGGEGQETQYF

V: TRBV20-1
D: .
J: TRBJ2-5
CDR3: CSARVNGGPETQYF

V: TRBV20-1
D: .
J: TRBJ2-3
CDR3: CSASLAGQSTDTQYF

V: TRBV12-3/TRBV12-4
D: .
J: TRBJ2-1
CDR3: CASSSRLVDFSSYNEQFF

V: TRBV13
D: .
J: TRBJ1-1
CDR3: CASSFGVTGRNTEAFF

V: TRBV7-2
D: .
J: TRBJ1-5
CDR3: CASSLVGPNQPQHF

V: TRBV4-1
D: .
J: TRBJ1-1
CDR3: CASSGSQVGPPGAFF

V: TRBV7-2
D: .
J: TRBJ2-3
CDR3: CASSLQGISTDTQYF

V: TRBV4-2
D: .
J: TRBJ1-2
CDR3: CASSQDLSGGRNYGYTF

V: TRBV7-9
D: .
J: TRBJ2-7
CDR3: CASSLAAGATYGQYF

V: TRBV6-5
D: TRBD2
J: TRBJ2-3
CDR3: CASSYSFGPTSGSPDTQYF

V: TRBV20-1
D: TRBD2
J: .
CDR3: CSALREKPGLAGEGEQYF

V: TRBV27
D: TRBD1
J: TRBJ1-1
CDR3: CASSQNRGNTEAFF

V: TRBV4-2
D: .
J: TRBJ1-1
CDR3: CASSQDWGTEAFF

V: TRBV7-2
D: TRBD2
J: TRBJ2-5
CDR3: CASRPTGGETQYF

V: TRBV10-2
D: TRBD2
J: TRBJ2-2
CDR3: CASLKSGTSGGPGTGELFF

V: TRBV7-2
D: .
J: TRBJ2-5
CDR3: CASSLTPPGPQTGETQYF

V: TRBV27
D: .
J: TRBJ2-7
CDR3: CASSFPGAYEQYF

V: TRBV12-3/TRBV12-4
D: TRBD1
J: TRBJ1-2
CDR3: CASSQWTGGGYTF

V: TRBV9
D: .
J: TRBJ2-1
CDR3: CASSQKGMDSSYNEQFF

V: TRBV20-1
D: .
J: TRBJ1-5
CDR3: CSARVRGAKNQPQHF

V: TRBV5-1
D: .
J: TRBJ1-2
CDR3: CASSFGGVGYGYTF